This TCR beta chain originates from a study of blood T cell repertoires in COVID-19. Study overall: Collection of acute and convalescent COVID-19 samples took place in the United States, Italy and Spain. From T cells, B-cell-depleted T cells, or PBMCs came the material, which was cDNA or gDNA.

Those who participated ranged in age from roughly 18 to 89 years and resided in approximately 23 US areas. In the original analysis: Reference gene primer amplification in the assay estimated nucleated cell counts. The assay was immunoSEQ multiplex PCR, and TCRdb's table has in-frame clones only and misses some. That table is the source of V, J and clone size, and D and trimming were worked out from the DNA. This table has fewer than 400,000 clones, 85% to 95% appearing once. Specimen: PBMCs or T cells enriched from blood (not recorded which). This receptor was taken from a woman aged 30 to 39 who had been exposed to COVID-19.

In nucleotides, the CDR3 is TGTGCCAGCAGTCCTGCTCGGGGCAGGGGCTACGAGCAGTACTTC. This sequence encodes CASSPARGRGYEQYF. The chain has TRBV6-5 and TRBJ2-7; tentatively, D is TRBD1 (6 bases). V dropped 5 bases and J dropped 3 bases, with 17 bases sitting between them. CDR1 and CDR2 from the germline V gene are MNHEY and SVGAGI. The CDR3 covers 15 residues.